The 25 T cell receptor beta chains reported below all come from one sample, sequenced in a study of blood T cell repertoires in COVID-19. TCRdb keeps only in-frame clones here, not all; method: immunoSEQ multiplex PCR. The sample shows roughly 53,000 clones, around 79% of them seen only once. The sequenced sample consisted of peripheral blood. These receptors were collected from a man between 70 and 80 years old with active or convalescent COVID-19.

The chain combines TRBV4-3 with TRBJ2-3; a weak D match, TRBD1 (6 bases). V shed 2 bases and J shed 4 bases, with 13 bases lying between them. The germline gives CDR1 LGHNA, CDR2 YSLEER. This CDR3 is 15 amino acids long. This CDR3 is CASSQLGQSSDTQYF. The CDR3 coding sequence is TGCGCCAGCAGCCAACTAGGACAGTCCTCAGATACGCAGTATTTT.

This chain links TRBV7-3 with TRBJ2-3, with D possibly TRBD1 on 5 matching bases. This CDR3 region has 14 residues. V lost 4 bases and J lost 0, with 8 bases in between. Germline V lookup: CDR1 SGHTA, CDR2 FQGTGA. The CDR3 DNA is TGTGCCAGCAGCTGGGGCGGTAGCACAGATACGCAGTATTTT. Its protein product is CASSWGGSTDTQYF.

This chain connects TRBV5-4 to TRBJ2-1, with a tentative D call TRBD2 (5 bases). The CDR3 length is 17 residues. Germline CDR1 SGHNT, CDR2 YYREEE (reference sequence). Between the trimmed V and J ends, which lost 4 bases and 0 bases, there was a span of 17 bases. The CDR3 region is CASSPPGSGSSYNEQFF. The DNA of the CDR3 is TGTGCCAGCAGCCCCCCTGGGTCGGGGAGCTCCTACAATGAGCAGTTCTTC.

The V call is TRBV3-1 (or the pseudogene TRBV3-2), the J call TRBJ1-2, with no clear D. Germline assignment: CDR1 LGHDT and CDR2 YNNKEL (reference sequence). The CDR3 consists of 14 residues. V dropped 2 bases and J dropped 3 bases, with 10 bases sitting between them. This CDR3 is CASSQMAAHYGYTF. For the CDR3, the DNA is TGTGCCAGCAGCCAAATGGCCGCCCACTATGGCTACACCTTC.

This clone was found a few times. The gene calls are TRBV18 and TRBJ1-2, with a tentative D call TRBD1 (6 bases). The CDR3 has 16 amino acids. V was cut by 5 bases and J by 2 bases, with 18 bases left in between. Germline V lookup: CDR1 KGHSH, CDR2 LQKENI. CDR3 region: CASSSRTASDNYGYTF. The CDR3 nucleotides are TGTGCCAGCTCATCGAGGACAGCCTCGGACAACTATGGCTACACCTTC.

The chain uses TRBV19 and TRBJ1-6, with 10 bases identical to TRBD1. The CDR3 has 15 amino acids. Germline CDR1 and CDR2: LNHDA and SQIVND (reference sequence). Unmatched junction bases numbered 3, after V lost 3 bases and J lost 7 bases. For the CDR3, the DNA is TGTGCCAGTAGTATGTGGACAGGGGGAAATTCACCCCTCCACTTT. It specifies CASSMWTGGNSPLHF.

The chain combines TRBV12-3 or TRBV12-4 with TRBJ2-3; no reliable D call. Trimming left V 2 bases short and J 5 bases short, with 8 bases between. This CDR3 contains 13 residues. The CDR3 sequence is CASSLMSGDTQYF. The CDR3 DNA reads TGTGCCAGCAGTTTAATGTCGGGAGATACGCAGTATTTT.

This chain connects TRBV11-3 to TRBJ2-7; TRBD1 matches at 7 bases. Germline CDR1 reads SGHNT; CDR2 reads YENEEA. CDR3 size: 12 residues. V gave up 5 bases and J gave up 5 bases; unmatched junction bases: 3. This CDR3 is CASSGTVNEQYF. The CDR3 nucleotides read TGTGCCAGCAGCGGGACAGTCAACGAGCAGTACTTC.

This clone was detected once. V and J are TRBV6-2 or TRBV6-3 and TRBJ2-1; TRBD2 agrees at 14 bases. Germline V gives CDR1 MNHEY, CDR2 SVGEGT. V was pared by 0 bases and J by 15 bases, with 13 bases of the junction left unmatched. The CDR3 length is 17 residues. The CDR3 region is CASSYSTTGTSGSGGFF. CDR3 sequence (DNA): TGTGCCAGCAGTTACTCGACTACCGGGACTAGCGGGAGTGGGGGGTTCTTC.

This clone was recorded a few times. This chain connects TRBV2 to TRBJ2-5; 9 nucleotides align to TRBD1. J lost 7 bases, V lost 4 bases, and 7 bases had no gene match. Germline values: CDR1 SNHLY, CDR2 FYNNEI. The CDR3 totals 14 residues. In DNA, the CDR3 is TGTGCCAGCAGTGTGGACAGGGGTATGGTGACCCAGTACTTC. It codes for CASSVDRGMVTQYF.

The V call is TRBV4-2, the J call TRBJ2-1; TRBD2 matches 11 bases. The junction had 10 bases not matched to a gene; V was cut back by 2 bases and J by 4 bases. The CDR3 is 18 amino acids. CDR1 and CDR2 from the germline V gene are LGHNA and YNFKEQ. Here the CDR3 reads CASSQPSSGGTFYNEQFF. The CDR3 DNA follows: TGTGCCAGCAGCCAACCTTCTAGCGGGGGGACCTTTTACAATGAGCAGTTCTTC.

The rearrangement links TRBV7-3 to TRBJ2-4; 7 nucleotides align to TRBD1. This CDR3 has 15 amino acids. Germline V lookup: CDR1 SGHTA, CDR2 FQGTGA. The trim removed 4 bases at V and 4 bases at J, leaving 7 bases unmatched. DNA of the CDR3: TGTGCCAGCAGCTCTGATGGGACAGCTAAAAACATTCAGTACTTC. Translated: CASSSDGTAKNIQYF.

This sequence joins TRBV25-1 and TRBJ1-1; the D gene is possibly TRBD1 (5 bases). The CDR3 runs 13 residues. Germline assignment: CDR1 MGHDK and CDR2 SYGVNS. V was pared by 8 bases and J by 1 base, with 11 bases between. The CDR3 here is CASAGRRNTEAFF. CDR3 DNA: TGTGCCAGCGCGGGACGGCGGAACACTGAAGCTTTCTTT.

The CDR3 DNA reads TGTGCCAGCAGTGTTGGGGGGGGCGGAAACACTGAAGCTTTCTTT. Encoded protein: CASSVGGGGNTEAFF. The genes are TRBV6-2 or TRBV6-3 and TRBJ1-1, with a tentative D call TRBD1 (6 bases). Trimming pared 5 bases from V and 2 bases from J, leaving 15 bases between. The CDR3 is made up of 15 amino acids. The germline gives CDR1 MNHEY, CDR2 SVGEGT.

CDR3 DNA sequence: TGTGCCAGCAGCCCCGGACAGGGGTGGACAGATACGCAGTATTTT. Translating gives CASSPGQGWTDTQYF. The V gene is TRBV7-2, the J gene TRBJ2-3; 9 nucleotides agree with TRBD1. This CDR3 region has 15 residues. Germline values: CDR1 SGHTA, CDR2 FQGNSA. Trimming took 5 bases from V and 3 from J; bases not matched to a gene: 6.

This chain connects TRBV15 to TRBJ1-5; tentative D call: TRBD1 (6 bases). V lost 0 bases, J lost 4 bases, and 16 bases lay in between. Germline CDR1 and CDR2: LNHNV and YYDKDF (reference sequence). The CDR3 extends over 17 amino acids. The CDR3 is CATSRDLAGAVNQPQHF. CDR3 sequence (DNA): TGTGCCACCAGCAGAGATCTGGCGGGGGCGGTAAATCAGCCCCAGCATTTT.

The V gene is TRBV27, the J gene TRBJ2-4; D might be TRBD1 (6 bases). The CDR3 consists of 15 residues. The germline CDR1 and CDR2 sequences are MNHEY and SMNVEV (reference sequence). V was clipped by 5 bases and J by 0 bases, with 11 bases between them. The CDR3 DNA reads TGTGCCAGCAGTCCAAACAGGGTAGCCAAAAACATTCAGTACTTC. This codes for CASSPNRVAKNIQYF.

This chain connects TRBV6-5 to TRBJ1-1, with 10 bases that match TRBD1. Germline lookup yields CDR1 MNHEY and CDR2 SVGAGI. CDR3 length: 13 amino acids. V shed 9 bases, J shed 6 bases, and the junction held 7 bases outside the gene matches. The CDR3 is CASRTGGYPEAFF. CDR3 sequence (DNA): TGTGCCAGTCGGACAGGGGGATACCCTGAAGCTTTCTTT.

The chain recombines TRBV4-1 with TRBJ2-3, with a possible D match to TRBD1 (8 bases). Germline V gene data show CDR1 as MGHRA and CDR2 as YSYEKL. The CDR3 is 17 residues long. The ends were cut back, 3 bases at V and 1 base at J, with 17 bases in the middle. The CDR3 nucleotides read TGCGCCAGCAGCCACACAGGGGGGGGCGGCGGCACAGATACGCAGTATTTT. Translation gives CASSHTGGGGGTDTQYF.

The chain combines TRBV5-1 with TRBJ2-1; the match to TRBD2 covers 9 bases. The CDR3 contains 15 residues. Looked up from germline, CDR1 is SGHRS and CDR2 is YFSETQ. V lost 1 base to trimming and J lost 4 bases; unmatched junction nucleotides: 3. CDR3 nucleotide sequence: TGCGCCAGCAGCTTGTCTAGCGGGGTTTACAATGAGCAGTTCTTC. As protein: CASSLSSGVYNEQFF. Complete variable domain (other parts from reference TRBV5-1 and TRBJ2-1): KAGVTQTPRYLIKTRGQQVTLSCSPISGHRSVSWYQQTPGQGLQFLFEYFSETQRNKGNFPGRFSGRQFSNSRSEMNVSTLELGDSALYLCASSLSSGVYNEQFFGPGTRLTVL.

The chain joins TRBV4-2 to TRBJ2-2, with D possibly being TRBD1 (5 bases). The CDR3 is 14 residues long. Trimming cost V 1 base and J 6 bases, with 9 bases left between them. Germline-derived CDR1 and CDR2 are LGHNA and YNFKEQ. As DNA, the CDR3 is TGTGCCAGCAGCCAAGGTCAGGGTCCCGGGGAGCTGTTTTTT. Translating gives CASSQGQGPGELFF.

The CDR3 here is CASSVTSGGVSSYEQYF. Here the CDR3 DNA reads TGTGCCAGCAGTGTGACTAGCGGGGGAGTTAGCTCCTACGAGCAGTACTTC. This chain uses TRBV6-1 with TRBJ2-7, with 12 nucleotides matching TRBD2. The CDR3 extends over 17 amino acids. CDR1 is MNHNS, CDR2 SASEGT, per germline. Trimming cost V 4 bases and J 0 bases; bases outside gene matches: 7.

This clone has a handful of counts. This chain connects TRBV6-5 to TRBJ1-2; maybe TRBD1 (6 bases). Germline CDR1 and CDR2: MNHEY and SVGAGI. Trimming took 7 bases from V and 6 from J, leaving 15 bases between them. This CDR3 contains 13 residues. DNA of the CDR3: TGTGCCAGCACCGAAACAGGGTATCATGGCTACACCTTC. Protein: CASTETGYHGYTF.

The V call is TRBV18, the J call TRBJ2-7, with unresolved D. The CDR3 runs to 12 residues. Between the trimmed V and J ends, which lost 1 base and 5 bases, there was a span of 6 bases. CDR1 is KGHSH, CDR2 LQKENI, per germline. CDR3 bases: TGTGCCAGCTCACCACGTCGGGACGAGCAGTACTTC. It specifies CASSPRRDEQYF.

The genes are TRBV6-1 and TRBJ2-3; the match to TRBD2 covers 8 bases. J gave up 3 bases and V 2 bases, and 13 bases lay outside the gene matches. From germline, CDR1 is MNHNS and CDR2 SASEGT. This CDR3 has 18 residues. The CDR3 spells CASSETPGLGSLTDTQYF. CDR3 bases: TGTGCCAGCAGTGAAACACCGGGACTAGGAAGTCTGACAGATACGCAGTATTTT.